This passage covers 6 T cell receptor beta chains from one sample sequenced in a study of cytomegalovirus exposure and HLA in healthy donors. The study ran its PCR with 60 Vbeta and 13 Jbeta primers. Only in-frame clones appear in the TCRdb table, and some are missing; sequencing was by immunoSEQ multiplex PCR. The sample has approximately 79,000 clones; approximately 74% are singletons. The sequencing sample was made of PBMCs. The receptors were sampled from a middle-aged man in good health and CMV-seropositive.

The chain combines TRBV7-9 with TRBJ1-6, with D perhaps matching TRBD1 (6 bases). The CDR3 loop spans 15 amino acids. Germline V lookup: CDR1 SEHNR, CDR2 FQNEAQ (reference sequence). V was cut by 4 bases and J by 7 bases, with 14 bases left in between. The CDR3 DNA follows: TGTGCCAGCAGCTCCGCTGACAGGCACAATTCACCCCTCCACTTT. Translating gives CASSSADRHNSPLHF.

The chain recombines TRBV6-1 with TRBJ2-1; 11 positions match TRBD2. Germline lookup yields CDR1 MNHNS and CDR2 SASEGT. V was pared by 4 bases and J by 3 bases, with 2 bases of the junction left unmatched. There are 15 residues in the CDR3. CDR3: CASSGGLAVYNEQFF. CDR3 bases: TGTGCCAGCAGTGGGGGACTAGCGGTCTACAATGAGCAGTTCTTC.

This clone has more than one count but fewer than ten. The genes are TRBV7-3 and TRBJ2-1; 8 positions agree with TRBD2. V trimming: 8 bases; J trimming: 5 bases; junction bases outside the gene matches: 8. The CDR3 is made up of 14 amino acids. Germline-derived CDR1 and CDR2 are SGHTA and FQGTGA. Here the CDR3 reads CASASGGGDNEQFF. The CDR3 coding sequence is TGTGCCAGCGCCTCGGGGGGGGGAGACAATGAGCAGTTCTTC.

The chain has TRBV7-9 and TRBJ2-3; 8 nucleotides match TRBD1. Germline CDR1 SEHNR, CDR2 FQNEAQ (reference sequence). With 1 base clipped from V and 3 bases from J, the junction kept 3 bases outside the gene matches. The CDR3 runs to 15 residues. For the CDR3, the DNA is TGTGCCAGCAGCTTAGGACAGGGGCCAACAGATACGCAGTATTTT. As protein: CASSLGQGPTDTQYF.

CDR3 protein: CASSLAPSGGRYEQYF. The CDR3 nucleotides are TGTGCCAGCAGCTTGGCTCCTAGCGGAGGCAGATACGAGCAGTACTTC. The V and J genes are TRBV5-4 and TRBJ2-7, with 7 positions matching TRBD2. Germline V gene sequence: CDR1 SGHNT, CDR2 YYREEE (reference sequence). Unmatched junction bases numbered 10, after V lost 0 bases and J lost 4 bases. This CDR3 has 16 residues.

The table lists this clone with a few counts. The chain carries TRBV19 and TRBJ2-7; perhaps TRBD2 as D (5 bases). Germline-derived CDR1 and CDR2 are LNHDA and SQIVND (reference sequence). The CDR3 totals 18 residues. Trimming shortened V by 1 base and J by 3 bases, and 22 bases separated the two germline ends. CDR3: CASSIARPDGIKFYEQYF. The CDR3 bases are TGTGCCAGTAGTATAGCCCGGCCGGACGGGATTAAATTCTACGAGCAGTACTTC.